The rows below give T cell receptor beta chains drawn from one sample of a study of OX40 agonist ivuxolimab in advanced cancers. Assay used: immunoSEQ multiplex PCR; TCRdb lists only in-frame clones, some missing. The sample has about 22,000 clones; 84% are singletons. This material consisted of CD4+ or CD8+ T cells sorted from blood, taken in a trial of the OX40 agonist ivuxolimab. The source of these receptors is an adult with an advanced solid tumor such as melanoma, head and neck, liver or kidney cancer. Each CDR3 is given with its conserved first and last residue. D genes are given only for firm matches. Size values are once, few and many counts, or a class for expanded clones, and some rows have none.

J: TRBJ2-7
D: .
V: TRBV28
size: once
CDR3: CASSSTGILSYEQYF
DNA: TGTGCCAGCAGCAGTACCGGGATCCTCTCCTACGAGCAGTACTTC

J: TRBJ2-2
D: .
V: TRBV5-1
size: .
CDR3: CASSLGGVRAGELFF
DNA: TGCGCCAGCAGCTTGGGCGGGGTGAGGGCCGGGGAGCTGTTTTTT

J: TRBJ1-1
D: .
V: TRBV19
size: .
CDR3: CATSDGNTEAFF
DNA: TGTGCCACCTCGGACGGGAACACTGAAGCTTTCTTT

J: TRBJ2-3
D: TRBD1
V: TRBV4-1
size: .
CDR3: CASSGRTGDTDTQYF
DNA: TGCGCCAGCAGCGGGAGGACAGGGGACACAGATACGCAGTATTTT

J: TRBJ2-7
D: TRBD1
V: TRBV19
size: .
CDR3: CASSIVTGDERYF
DNA: TGTGCCAGTAGTATAGTTACAGGGGACGAGCGGTACTTC

J: TRBJ1-1
D: .
V: TRBV4-1
size: .
CDR3: CASSQDGGGATEAFF
DNA: TGCGCCAGCAGCCAAGATGGGGGAGGGGCCACTGAAGCTTTCTTT

J: TRBJ1-1
D: .
V: TRBV2
size: once
CDR3: CASSESGGRGTEAFF
DNA: TGTGCCAGCAGTGAATCGGGGGGGCGCGGCACTGAAGCTTTCTTT

J: TRBJ2-7
D: .
V: TRBV21-1
size: .
CDR3: CASSEGTSYSSYEQYF
DNA: TGTGCCAGCAGCGAAGGTACTAGCTATAGCTCCTACGAGCAGTACTTC

J: TRBJ2-3
D: .
V: TRBV27
size: .
CDR3: CASGDSTDTQYF
DNA: TGTGCCAGCGGGGACAGCACAGATACGCAGTATTTT

J: TRBJ2-1
D: .
V: TRBV28
size: .
CDR3: CASSSLLRGESYNEQFF
DNA: TGTGCCAGCAGTTCCTTACTCAGGGGGGAGTCCTACAATGAGCAGTTCTTC

J: TRBJ2-1
D: .
V: TRBV7-2
size: .
CDR3: CASSLYAYNEQFF
DNA: TGTGCCAGCAGCTTATATGCCTACAATGAGCAGTTCTTC

J: TRBJ2-3
D: .
V: TRBV28
size: .
CDR3: CASSAGSDTQYF
DNA: TGTGCCAGCAGTGCCGGGTCAGATACGCAGTATTTT

J: TRBJ2-3
D: .
V: TRBV6-6
size: .
CDR3: CASSYGQPDTDTQYF
DNA: TGTGCCAGCAGTTACGGGCAACCCGACACAGATACGCAGTATTTT

J: TRBJ1-3
D: TRBD1
V: TRBV7-9
size: .
CDR3: CASSPTGVGSGNTIYF
DNA: TGTGCCAGCAGCCCAACAGGGGTCGGCTCTGGAAACACCATATATTTT

J: TRBJ1-5
D: .
V: TRBV6-5
size: once
CDR3: CASSSTTSNQPQHF
DNA: TGTGCCAGCAGTTCTACAACTAGCAATCAGCCCCAGCATTTT